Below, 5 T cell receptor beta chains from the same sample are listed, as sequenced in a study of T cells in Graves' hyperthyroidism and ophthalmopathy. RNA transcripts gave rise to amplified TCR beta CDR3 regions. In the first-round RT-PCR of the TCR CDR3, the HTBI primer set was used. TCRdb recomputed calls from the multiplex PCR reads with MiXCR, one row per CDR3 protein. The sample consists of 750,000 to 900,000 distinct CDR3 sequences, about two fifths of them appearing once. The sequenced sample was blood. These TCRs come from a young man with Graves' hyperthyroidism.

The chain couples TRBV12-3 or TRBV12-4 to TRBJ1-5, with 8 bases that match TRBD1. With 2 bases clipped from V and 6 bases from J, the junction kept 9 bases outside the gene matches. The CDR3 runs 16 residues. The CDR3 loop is CASSLMSRGRLQPQHF. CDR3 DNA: TGTGCCAGCAGTTTAATGTCCAGGGGGCGCCTTCAGCCCCAGCATTTT.

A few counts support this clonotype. The CDR3 coding sequence is TGTGCCAGCACCTCGGACGGTCTGAACACTGAAGCTTTCTTT. This translates into CASTSDGLNTEAFF. The chain has TRBV6-5 and TRBJ1-1; D unresolved. Germline assignment: CDR1 MNHEY and CDR2 SVGAGI. The CDR3 consists of 14 residues. Trimming stripped 7 bases from V and 0 bases from J, with 12 bases between.

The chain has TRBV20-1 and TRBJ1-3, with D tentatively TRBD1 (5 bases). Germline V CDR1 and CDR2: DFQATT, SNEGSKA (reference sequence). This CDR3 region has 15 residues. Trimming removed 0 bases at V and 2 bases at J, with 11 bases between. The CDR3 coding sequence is TGCAGTGCTAGAGATGGCAGGGACCCTGGAAACACCATATATTTT. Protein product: CSARDGRDPGNTIYF.

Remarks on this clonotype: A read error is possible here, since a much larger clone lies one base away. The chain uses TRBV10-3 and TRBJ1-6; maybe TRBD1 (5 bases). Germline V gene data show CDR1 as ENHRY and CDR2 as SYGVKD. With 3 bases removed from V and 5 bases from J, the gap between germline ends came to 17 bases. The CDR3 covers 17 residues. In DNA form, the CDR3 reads TGTGCCATCAGTGACCTCCCCTCGGGACCCCATAATTCACCCCTCCACTTT. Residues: CAISDLPSGPHNSPLHF.

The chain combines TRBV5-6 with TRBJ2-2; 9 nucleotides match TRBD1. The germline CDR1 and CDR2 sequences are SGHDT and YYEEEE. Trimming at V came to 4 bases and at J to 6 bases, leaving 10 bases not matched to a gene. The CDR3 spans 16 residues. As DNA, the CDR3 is TGTGCCAGCAGCGGGTTGGGACAGGGTAAAGCCGGGGAGCTGTTTTTT. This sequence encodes CASSGLGQGKAGELFF.